This passage covers 10 T cell receptor beta chains from one sample sequenced in a study of Graves' ophthalmopathy and Graves' hyperthyroidism. Investigators amplified TCR beta CDR3 regions from RNA transcripts. First-round RT-PCR relied on HTBI primers, and a second-round multiplex PCR came next. TCRdb itself ran the multiplex PCR reads through MiXCR, one entry per CDR3 protein. Among 200,000 to 250,000 distinct CDR3 sequences listed, around a fifth were seen once. The sequenced sample consisted of peripheral blood. These receptor sequences come from a woman aged 45-65 years with Graves' ophthalmopathy.

This clonotype has ten or more counts. The rearrangement links TRBV12-3 or TRBV12-4 to TRBJ1-2; 8 nucleotides match TRBD1. V lost 6 bases and J lost 1; bases outside the gene matches: 7. There are 15 residues in the CDR3. Here the CDR3 DNA reads TGTGCCAGCAGCTCCCTGACAGGGGATAACTATGGCTACACCTTC. Protein: CASSSLTGDNYGYTF.

Worth noting for this clonotype: One end of the junction fails to match germline, which may point to a read error. The rearrangement links TRBV6-1 to TRBJ2-2, with a tentative D call TRBD1 (6 bases). There are 14 residues in the CDR3. Germline V gives CDR1 MNHNS, CDR2 SASEGT. Here the CDR3 DNA reads TGTGCCAGCAGAGGGGCCAGGGGCACCGGGGAGCTGTCTTTT. Encoded protein: CASRGARGTGELSF.

In its sample, this clonotype was seen many times. J is TRBJ2-2 and V is TRBV5-1; 8 nucleotides align to TRBD2. The CDR3 consists of 16 residues. In germline, CDR1 is SGHRS, CDR2 YFSETQ. Trimming removed 4 bases from V and 7 bases from J; junction bases left unmatched: 12. Here the CDR3 reads CASSADGGRRFGELFF. CDR3 in DNA: TGCGCCAGCAGCGCGGACGGCGGGAGGAGGTTCGGGGAGCTGTTTTTT.

This clonotype occurred many times. The J gene is TRBJ2-7, the V gene TRBV11-2; D gene uncertain. Germline CDR1 is SGHAT and CDR2 is FQNNGV. The length of the CDR3 is 17 residues. V was pared by 2 bases and J by 0 bases, with 17 bases between. This CDR3 reads CASSLSSMFLSSYEQYF. DNA of the CDR3: TGTGCCAGCAGCTTATCCTCGATGTTCCTGAGCTCCTACGAGCAGTACTTC.

The chain combines TRBV7-2 with TRBJ2-7; D is perhaps TRBD1 or TRBD2 (5 bases each). Germline-derived CDR1 and CDR2 are SGHTA and FQGNSA. The CDR3 runs 15 residues. The V end was cut by 9 bases, the J end by 1 base, with 19 bases between. Here the CDR3 reads CASSARGASSYEQYF. In DNA form, the CDR3 reads TGTGCCAGTAGTGCCAGAGGGGCAAGTTCCTACGAGCAGTACTTC.

At least ten counts were recorded for this clonotype. The rearrangement uses TRBV6-2 or TRBV6-3 and TRBJ2-2; a possible D gene is TRBD2 (6 bases). The CDR3 covers 17 residues. CDR1 and CDR2 from the germline V gene are MNHEY and SVGEGT. V lost 2 bases to trimming and J lost 4 bases, with 17 bases between them. CDR3 nucleotide sequence: TGTGCCAGCAGTTACACAAAACGGGAGCCTAGCACCGGGGAGCTGTTTTTT. This codes for CASSYTKREPSTGELFF.

At least ten counts were recorded for this clonotype. This rearrangement joins TRBV2 to TRBJ2-5; either TRBD1 or TRBD2 may fit D (5 bases each). Germline values: CDR1 SNHLY, CDR2 FYNNEI. Trimming took off 3 bases at V and 6 bases at J, with 8 bases between the two ends. The CDR3 is made up of 12 amino acids. The CDR3 region is CASSDRDQTQYF. The CDR3 bases are TGTGCCAGCAGTGACAGGGACCAGACCCAGTACTTC. Full variable domain (outside the CDR3, taken from reference TRBV2 and TRBJ2-5): EPEVTQTPSHQVTQMGQEVILRCVPISNHLYFYWYRQILGQKVEFLVSFYNNEISEKSEIFDDQFSVERPDGSNFTLKIRSTKLEDSAMYFCASSDRDQTQYFGPGTRLLVL.

CDR3 in DNA: TGCAGTGCTCGAAACCCGAACACTGAAGCTTTCTTT. Protein: CSARNPNTEAFF. The chain recombines TRBV20-1 with TRBJ1-1; D gene unclear. CDR3 size: 12 residues. V gave up 5 bases and J gave up 1 base, with 8 bases separating them. Per germline, CDR1 DFQATT and CDR2 SNEGSKA (reference sequence).

The gene calls are TRBV6-5 and TRBJ2-5; 7 nucleotides match TRBD1. CDR1 and CDR2 from the germline V gene are MNHEY and SVGAGI. CDR3 length: 15 residues. V dropped 2 bases and J dropped 1; count of bases not matched to a gene: 4. The CDR3 region has the DNA TGTGCCAGCAGTTACCTAGGGACAGCCCAAGAGACCCAGTACTTC. This encodes CASSYLGTAQETQYF.

This clonotype appeared many times. This chain joins TRBV7-3 and TRBJ1-1; D unresolved. The CDR3 spans 13 residues. V shed 5 bases and J shed 5 bases, with 12 bases lying between them. From germline, CDR1 is SGHTA and CDR2 FQGTGA. The CDR3 protein is CASSRLSGTEAFF. In DNA form, the CDR3 reads TGTGCCAGCAGCCGGCTGAGCGGTACTGAAGCTTTCTTT.